These 9 T cell receptor beta chains were all obtained from the same sample, sequenced in a study of cytomegalovirus exposure and HLA in healthy donors. The PCR used 60 Vbeta and 13 Jbeta primers. TCRdb's table, derived via immunoSEQ multiplex PCR, lists solely in-frame clones and lacks some. Here the sample spans 150,000 to 200,000 clones, approximately 79% being singletons. Sequenced material: PBMCs. Receptor source: a man in his fifties or sixties in good health and CMV-seropositive.

The J gene is TRBJ2-2, the V gene TRBV7-9, with 8 bases that match TRBD2. The CDR3 covers 15 residues. CDR1 is SEHNR and CDR2 is FQNEAQ in the germline V gene (reference sequence). V was pared by 3 bases and J by 4 bases, with 4 bases of the junction left unmatched. As DNA, the CDR3 is TGTGCCAGCAGCTTTACGGGGGGGAGCACCGGGGAGCTGTTTTTT. It translates to CASSFTGGSTGELFF.

A few counts support this clone. The V call is TRBV5-6, the J call TRBJ1-6, with D maybe TRBD1 (5 bases). Germline loops: CDR1 SGHDT, CDR2 YYEEEE. Trimming took off 4 bases at V and 10 bases at J, with 12 bases between the two ends. The CDR3 contains 13 residues. CDR3 nucleotides: TGTGCCAGCAGCCGGCAGGGATCCTCACCCCTCCACTTT. As protein: CASSRQGSSPLHF.

J is TRBJ1-6 and V is TRBV28, with D perhaps TRBD1 (6 bases). Germline V gene data show CDR1 as MDHEN and CDR2 as SYDVKM. This CDR3 contains 15 residues. V gave up 4 bases and J gave up 7 bases, with 14 bases separating them. The chain's CDR3 is CASSSQGSLNSPLHF. CDR3 nucleotides: TGTGCCAGCAGTTCTCAGGGGTCGTTGAATTCACCCCTCCACTTT. The full variable domain, with the rest looked up from reference TRBV28 and TRBJ1-6, is DVKVTQSSRYLVKRTGEKVFLECVQDMDHENMFWYRQDPGLGLRLIYFSYDVKMKEKGDIPEGYSVSREKKERFSLILESASTNQTSMYLCASSSQGSLNSPLHFGNGTRLTVT.

The chain is built from TRBV7-3 and TRBJ1-2; TRBD1 matches at 10 bases. V lost 4 bases to trimming and J lost 6 bases; unmatched junction nucleotides: 5. CDR1 SGHTA and CDR2 FQGTGA come from the germline V gene. This CDR3 region has 14 residues. The CDR3 region is CASSWAGTGDGYTF. CDR3 coding DNA: TGTGCCAGCAGCTGGGCCGGGACAGGGGATGGCTACACCTTC.

V gene TRBV7-8 combines with J gene TRBJ2-2; 7 bases agree with TRBD2. The CDR3 contains 19 residues. V was clipped by 5 bases and J by 5 bases; unmatched bases: 20. Germline V gives CDR1 SGHVS, CDR2 FQNEAQ. CDR3 region: CASSGPRGGGPPRTGELFF. For the CDR3, the DNA is TGTGCCAGCAGCGGGCCTCGTGGGGGGGGACCTCCGAGGACCGGGGAGCTGTTTTTT.

This chain connects TRBV28 to TRBJ2-1; the match to TRBD1 covers 8 bases. Germline V gene data show CDR1 as MDHEN and CDR2 as SYDVKM. The CDR3 is 17 residues long. The J segment lost 8 bases and the V segment lost 3 bases, leaving 15 bases of the junction unmatched. For the CDR3, the DNA is TGTGCCAGCAGTTTTGAAACCAGGGGGCTACCGGCGGATGAGCAGTTCTTC. It yields the protein CASSFETRGLPADEQFF.

This clone was seen more than once but under ten times. The J gene is TRBJ1-4, the V gene TRBV4-3, with 9 bases identical to TRBD1. Germline V CDR1 and CDR2: LGHNA, YSLEER. J lost 7 bases, V lost 3 bases, and 12 bases had no gene match. The CDR3 totals 17 residues. The CDR3 sequence: CASSQAAQGATGEKLFF. The DNA of the CDR3 is TGCGCCAGCAGCCAGGCTGCACAGGGGGCGACGGGTGAAAAACTGTTTTTT.

Note on this clone: No conserved phenylalanine or tryptophan ends this CDR3, so it is likely a read error. J is TRBJ1-6 and V is TRBV27; D is possibly TRBD1 (5 bases). Trimming took off 11 bases at V and 6 bases at J, with 14 bases between the two ends. This CDR3 is 13 amino acids long. The germline gives CDR1 MNHEY, CDR2 SMNVEV (reference sequence). The CDR3 DNA reads TGTGCCTCAGTTGCGGGGCCTAATTCACCCCTCCACTCT. This sequence encodes CASVAGPNSPLHS.

The V and J genes are TRBV28 and TRBJ1-6, with D perhaps matching TRBD1 (5 bases). V shed 3 bases and J shed 0 bases, with 9 bases lying between them. Per the germline V gene, CDR1 is MDHEN and CDR2 is SYDVKM. CDR3 length: 16 residues. CDR3 sequence (DNA): TGTGCCAGCAGTTTTGACAGTCGCTCCTATAATTCACCCCTCCACTTT. This encodes CASSFDSRSYNSPLHF.